The sequence of this TCR beta chain was determined in a study of blood T cell repertoires in COVID-19. TCRdb keeps only in-frame clones here, not all; method: immunoSEQ multiplex PCR. The table lists over 120,000 clones, 60% to 85% of them singletons. The TCR was taken from a woman aged 55-69 years with acute or convalescent COVID-19. The sequencing input was peripheral blood.

The CDR3: CASSKDQTYEQYF. The CDR3, as DNA: TGTGCCAGCAGCAAAGACCAGACCTACGAGCAGTACTTC. The genes are TRBV21-1 and TRBJ2-7; the table's D gene call, TRBD1, was not cross checked with the DNA. TRBV21-1 is annotated as a pseudogene. The CDR3 is 13 amino acids.